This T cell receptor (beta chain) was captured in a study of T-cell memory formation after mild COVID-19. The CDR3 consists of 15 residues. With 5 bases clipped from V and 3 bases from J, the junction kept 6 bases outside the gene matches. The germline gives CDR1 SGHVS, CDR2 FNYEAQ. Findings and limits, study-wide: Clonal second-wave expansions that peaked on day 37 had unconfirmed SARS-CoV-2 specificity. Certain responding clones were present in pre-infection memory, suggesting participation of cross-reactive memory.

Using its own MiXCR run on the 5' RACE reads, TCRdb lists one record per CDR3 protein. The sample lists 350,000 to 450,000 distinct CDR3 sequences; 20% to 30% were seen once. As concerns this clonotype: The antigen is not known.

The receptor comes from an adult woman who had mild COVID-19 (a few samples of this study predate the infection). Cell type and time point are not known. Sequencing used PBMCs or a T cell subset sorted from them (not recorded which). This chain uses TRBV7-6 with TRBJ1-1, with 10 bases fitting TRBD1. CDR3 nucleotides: TGTGCCAGCAGCGCCTGGGACAGGGGATACACTGAAGCTTTCTTT. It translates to CASSAWDRGYTEAFF.